One sample yielded the 12 T cell receptor beta chains listed below, sequenced in a study of blood T cell repertoires in COVID-19. TCRdb's table, derived via immunoSEQ multiplex PCR, lists solely in-frame clones and lacks some. The data contain 290,000 or so clones, roughly 80% of them singletons. Sequencing was performed on PBMCs or T cells enriched from blood (not recorded which). These receptor sequences come from a man in his forties who had been exposed to COVID-19.

The rearrangement links TRBV29-1 to TRBJ1-1; no clear D. CDR1 is SQVTM, CDR2 ANQGSEA, per germline. V gave up 7 bases and J gave up 1 base, with 13 bases separating them. The CDR3 runs to 13 residues. Written as DNA, the CDR3 is TGCAGCGGGGCGGGGATCACGAACACTGAAGCTTTCTTT. Protein sequence: CSGAGITNTEAFF.

This chain uses TRBV30 with TRBJ1-4; no clear D. CDR1 and CDR2 (germline): GTSNPN, SVGIG (reference sequence). CDR3 length: 14 amino acids. V dropped 2 bases and J dropped 4 bases, with 11 bases sitting between them. CDR3 nucleotides: TGTGCCTGGAGTTCCGGACTGAGTAATGAAAAACTGTTTTTT. Translated: CAWSSGLSNEKLFF.

The chain is built from TRBV6-1 and TRBJ1-2; 10 bases agree with TRBD1. CDR3 length equals 14 residues. Per the germline V gene, CDR1 is MNHNS and CDR2 is SASEGT. Trimming cost V 3 bases and J 9 bases; bases outside gene matches: 7. CDR3 amino acids: CASSDGDRGGRYTF. In DNA, the CDR3 is TGTGCCAGCAGTGATGGGGACAGGGGCGGGCGCTACACCTTC.

This chain joins TRBV19 and TRBJ1-1; the D is unclear. The CDR3 totals 14 residues. V lost 3 bases to trimming and J lost 0 bases, with 8 bases between them. The germline V gene has CDR1 LNHDA and CDR2 SQIVND (reference sequence). This chain's CDR3 is CASSMGAVNTEAFF. DNA for the CDR3: TGTGCCAGTAGTATGGGAGCCGTGAACACTGAAGCTTTCTTT. The full variable domain, completed using reference TRBV19 and TRBJ1-1, is DGGITQSPKYLFRKEGQNVTLSCEQNLNHDAMYWYRQDPGQGLRLIYYSQIVNDFQKGDIAEGYSVSREKKESFPLTVTSAQKNPTAFYLCASSMGAVNTEAFFGQGTRLTVV.

The chain is built from TRBV7-3 and TRBJ2-3; TRBD2 agrees at 7 bases. Germline V CDR1 and CDR2: SGHTA, FQGTGA. The CDR3 is 15 amino acids. V shed 2 bases, J shed 6 bases, and the junction held 8 bases outside the gene matches. The CDR3 loop is CASSLVGRAGDTQYF. CDR3 nucleotide sequence: TGTGCCAGCAGCTTAGTGGGGAGGGCCGGCGATACGCAGTATTTT.

This chain links TRBV11-2 with TRBJ1-4; D is ambiguous. The CDR3 spans 18 residues. Germline CDR1 SGHAT, CDR2 FQNNGV. The V end was cut by 3 bases, the J end by 6 bases, with 23 bases between. CDR3 bases: TGTGCCAGCAGCTTTAACGGTGGGGTTTCGGGGAAGCATGAAAAACTGTTTTTT. It specifies CASSFNGGVSGKHEKLFF.

The chain recombines TRBV6-5 with TRBJ1-6; D is undetermined. V lost 2 bases to trimming and J lost 10 bases, with 15 bases between them. Germline V gene data show CDR1 as MNHEY and CDR2 as SVGAGI. This CDR3 comprises 15 residues. Written as DNA, the CDR3 is TGTGCCAGCAGTTACGGGTCTTGGAGGGAATCACCCCTCCACTTT. Its protein is CASSYGSWRESPLHF.

This chain links TRBV10-3 with TRBJ1-1, with D unclear. Trimming took 11 bases from V and 1 from J, leaving 11 bases between them. Germline V gives CDR1 ENHRY, CDR2 SYGVKD. CDR3 size: 12 residues. In DNA, the CDR3 is TGTGCCTCAAACCCAGGGAACACTGAAGCTTTCTTT. Its protein is CASNPGNTEAFF.

The rearrangement joins TRBV27 to TRBJ1-1; D not certain. CDR3 length: 12 amino acids. Germline V CDR1 and CDR2: MNHEY, SMNVEV (reference sequence). V shed 6 bases and J shed 2 bases, with 7 bases lying between them. CDR3 DNA: TGTGCCAGCAGGACGGGAAACACTGAAGCTTTCTTT. Residues: CASRTGNTEAFF.

Here the CDR3 DNA reads TGTGCCAGCAGCTTAGGACTAGTGGCCGAGCAGTACTTC. It encodes CASSLGLVAEQYF. The genes are TRBV11-2 and TRBJ2-7; D perhaps matches TRBD2 (6 bases). Looked up from germline, CDR1 is SGHAT and CDR2 is FQNNGV. This CDR3 contains 13 residues. Trimming took 1 base from V and 6 from J, leaving 10 bases between them.

Only a few counts were recorded for this clone. The gene calls are TRBV6-5 and TRBJ2-7; perhaps TRBD2 as D (5 bases). Germline-derived CDR1 and CDR2 are MNHEY and SVGAGI. Trimming stripped 6 bases from V and 9 bases from J, with 15 bases between. The CDR3 covers 12 residues. The CDR3 nucleotides read TGTGCCAGCAGCCCCGGGGTAGTTGGGCAGTACTTC. Residues: CASSPGVVGQYF.

The gene calls are TRBV19 and TRBJ2-2, with TRBD2 matching over 8 bases. J was trimmed by 5 bases and V by 7 bases; bases with no gene match: 9. This CDR3 is 15 amino acids long. Germline assignment: CDR1 LNHDA and CDR2 SQIVND (reference sequence). CDR3 DNA sequence: TGTGCCAGTACCCTCGCAGCGGGAGTTACCGGGGAGCTGTTTTTT. Protein: CASTLAAGVTGELFF.